The 19 T cell receptor beta chains listed next were all sequenced from one sample in a study of T cell repertoires in cytomegalovirus infection (dated 2019 in TCRdb). These receptors' antigens are unknown. This specimen's treatment or condition label, per the study, means: in vitro stimulation with specific CMV peptide epitopes to enrich CMV-specific T cells. The data were produced on an Illumina HiSeq 1500. TCRdb reanalyzed the raw reads on its own, using fastp at Q25 for trimming and MiXCR for clone calling, and kept in-frame beta chains. A single entry per CDR3 protein holds the most common genes and DNA from its merged rows. The sample includes around 200,000 distinct CDR3 sequences, with about 38% observed a single time. 55% to 60% of the sample is taken by the ten largest. The sample here was CD8+ T cells from cultured PBMCs, taken from culture after CMV antigen stimulation. The receptors derive from a human donor in good health (CMV status not recorded). Some clones in this sample may be carry-over from other donors' samples.

The chain combines TRBV11-3 with TRBJ2-1; the D is unclear. Trimming took 5 bases from V and 0 from J, leaving 11 bases between them. The germline CDR1 and CDR2 sequences are SGHNT and YENEEA. The CDR3 loop spans 15 amino acids. The CDR3 protein is CASSEGLNSYNEQFF. In DNA, the CDR3 is TGTGCCAGCAGCGAAGGGTTAAACTCCTACAATGAGCAGTTCTTC.

This clonotype was observed a handful of times. The V and J genes are TRBV12-3 or TRBV12-4 and TRBJ1-1; D unresolved. This CDR3 has 14 residues. The V end was cut by 2 bases, the J end by 1 base, with 8 bases between. The CDR3 is CASSLPSGNTEAFF. The CDR3 nucleotides read TGTGCCAGCAGTTTACCCTCAGGGAACACTGAAGCTTTCTTT.

This clonotype has just a few counts. V gene TRBV27 combines with J gene TRBJ2-7, with unresolved D. Per germline, CDR1 MNHEY and CDR2 SMNVEV (reference sequence). The CDR3 covers 15 residues. V was pared by 6 bases and J by 4 bases, with 19 bases between. The CDR3 region is CASSLRGGGRYEQYF. The DNA for the CDR3 is TGTGCCAGCAGCCTTCGAGGTGGCGGAAGGTACGAGCAGTACTTC.

There are a few counts of this clonotype. The chain joins TRBV28 to TRBJ2-1; 7 bases line up with TRBD2. The germline V gene has CDR1 MDHEN and CDR2 SYDVKM. V was clipped by 5 bases and J by 8 bases; unmatched bases: 6. CDR3 length: 13 amino acids. As DNA, the CDR3 is TGTGCCAGCAGTCCTAGCGGAGGGGATGAGCAGTTCTTC. As protein: CASSPSGGDEQFF.

This clonotype was seen a handful of times. The gene calls are TRBV11-2 and TRBJ2-3; 10 positions match TRBD2. V shed 6 bases and J 5 bases; nucleotides not matched to a gene: 8. This CDR3 region has 15 residues. Germline V gene lookup returns CDR1 SGHAT and CDR2 FQNNGV. CDR3 DNA sequence: TGTGCCAGCAGAGACAGCGGGAGGGCCGTAGATACGCAGTATTTT. Translating gives CASRDSGRAVDTQYF.

CDR3 loop: CASRWTGAADTQYF. The CDR3 DNA follows: TGTGCCAGCCGATGGACAGGGGCAGCAGATACGCAGTATTTT. V is TRBV7-8 and J is TRBJ2-3, with 9 bases fitting TRBD1. The germline V gene has CDR1 SGHVS and CDR2 FQNEAQ. The V gene end was trimmed by 8 bases and the J gene end by 4 bases; junction bases not matched to a gene: 7. The CDR3 loop spans 14 amino acids.

V and J are TRBV30 and TRBJ1-4; D is possibly TRBD1 (5 bases). Trimming took off 5 bases at V and 8 bases at J, with 15 bases between the two ends. Germline V gene lookup returns CDR1 GTSNPN and CDR2 SVGIG (reference sequence). The CDR3 loop spans 13 amino acids. The CDR3 sequence: CAWGAGTREKLFF. The DNA for the CDR3 is TGTGCCTGGGGCGCCGGGACCCGGGAAAAACTGTTTTTT.

V and J are TRBV7-6 and TRBJ1-5, with D uncertain. The CDR3 contains 12 residues. Germline V gives CDR1 SGHVS, CDR2 FNYEAQ. Trimming removed 5 bases at V and 6 bases at J, with 8 bases between. The CDR3 coding sequence is TGTGCCAGCAGCGTACAAGGTCAGCCCCAGCATTTT. It encodes CASSVQGQPQHF. Full variable domain (rest looked up from reference TRBV7-6 and TRBJ1-5): GAGVSQSPRYKVTKRGQDVALRCDPISGHVSLYWYRQALGQGPEFLTYFNYEAQQDKSGLPNDRFSAERPEGSISTLTIQRTEQRDSAMYRCASSVQGQPQHFGDGTRLSIL.

This clonotype was counted between two and nine times. This chain links TRBV25-1 with TRBJ1-2, with 8 bases matching TRBD1. V trimming: 6 bases; J trimming: 4 bases; junction bases outside the gene matches: 7. CDR1 and CDR2 (germline): MGHDK, SYGVNS. The CDR3 is 14 residues long. In DNA, the CDR3 is TGTGCCAGCAGGACAGGGGAGATGCCCTATGGCTACACCTTC. It translates to CASRTGEMPYGYTF.

The chain links TRBV11-3 to TRBJ1-4, with D maybe TRBD1 (5 bases). The CDR3 has 13 amino acids. CDR1 is SGHNT and CDR2 is YENEEA in the germline V gene. Trimming stripped 0 bases from V and 8 bases from J, with 7 bases between. CDR3 loop: CASSLDPGEKLFF. The DNA of the CDR3 is TGTGCCAGCAGCTTAGACCCAGGGGAAAAACTGTTTTTT.

This clonotype was counted between two and nine times. The genes are TRBV28 and TRBJ2-4; 10 bases agree with TRBD2. Germline-derived CDR1 and CDR2 are MDHEN and SYDVKM. The CDR3 sequence is 18 residues long. V was pared by 3 bases and J by 0 bases, with 8 bases of the junction left unmatched. The CDR3 sequence: CASSFLASGRVAKNIQYF. CDR3 sequence (DNA): TGTGCCAGCAGTTTTCTGGCCAGCGGGAGGGTAGCCAAAAACATTCAGTACTTC.

This clonotype was detected a few times. J is TRBJ2-3 and V is TRBV27; 10 bases match TRBD2. V trimming: 6 bases; J trimming: 6 bases; junction bases outside the gene matches: 9. This CDR3 comprises 15 residues. Per germline, CDR1 MNHEY and CDR2 SMNVEV (reference sequence). CDR3 amino acids: CASRPGLAAPDTQYF. CDR3 nucleotides: TGTGCCAGCAGACCCGGACTAGCGGCCCCGGATACGCAGTATTTT.

This clonotype has only a few counts. V and J are TRBV19 and TRBJ2-1, with 8 bases lining up with TRBD1. V lost 1 base, J lost 3 bases, and 2 bases stayed unmatched. The CDR3 sequence is 15 residues long. Germline lookup yields CDR1 LNHDA and CDR2 SQIVND (reference sequence). CDR3 DNA: TGTGCCAGTAGTATAGGGACAGGGTACTACAATGAGCAGTTCTTC. As protein: CASSIGTGYYNEQFF. Looking up the rest from reference TRBV19 and TRBJ2-1 gives the full variable domain: DGGITQSPKYLFRKEGQNVTLSCEQNLNHDAMYWYRQDPGQGLRLIYYSQIVNDFQKGDIAEGYSVSREKKESFPLTVTSAQKNPTAFYLCASSIGTGYYNEQFFGPGTRLTVL.

This clonotype has only a few counts. The chain carries TRBV10-3 and TRBJ2-2; D is ambiguous. The CDR3 length is 16 residues. CDR1 and CDR2 from the germline V gene are ENHRY and SYGVKD. V lost 8 bases and J 3 bases, leaving 19 bases between the germline ends. CDR3 DNA: TGTGCCATCTCCCCCCCCCTCGGGCAGGACACCGGGGAGCTGTTTTTT. Protein: CAISPPLGQDTGELFF.

This clonotype has a handful of counts. This sequence joins TRBV7-8 and TRBJ1-1, with D possibly TRBD1 on 6 matching bases. Trimming took 5 bases from V and 5 from J, leaving 12 bases between them. CDR3 size: 13 residues. Germline V gene lookup returns CDR1 SGHVS and CDR2 FQNEAQ. CDR3 coding DNA: TGTGCCAGCAGCCTTAAAGGGGGAACTGAAGCTTTCTTT. Translation: CASSLKGGTEAFF.

The gene calls are TRBV11-1 and TRBJ2-7; tentatively, D is TRBD1 or TRBD2 (5 bases each). Germline V gene data show CDR1 as SGHAT and CDR2 as FQDESV (reference sequence). The CDR3 runs 13 residues. V was pared by 4 bases and J by 6 bases, with 13 bases between. In DNA, the CDR3 is TGTGCCAGCAGCTCCTGGGACGGCCCCGAGCAGTACTTC. Amino acid sequence: CASSSWDGPEQYF.

This clonotype was counted between two and nine times. The gene calls are TRBV6-6 and TRBJ1-2; D gene ambiguous. There are 18 residues in the CDR3. Germline CDR1 reads MNHNY; CDR2 reads SVGAGI (reference sequence). V was trimmed by 0 bases and J by 2 bases, leaving 19 bases between them. The CDR3 nucleotides are TGTGCCAGCAGTTACTCGACGATAGGCAGTAGTATCAACTATGGCTACACCTTC. It translates to CASSYSTIGSSINYGYTF.

The chain employs TRBV29-1 and TRBJ1-5; TRBD1 matches 7 bases. Germline assignment: CDR1 SQVTM and CDR2 ANQGSEA. After removal of 6 bases from V and 2 bases from J, the junction contained 4 bases not matched to a gene. The CDR3 is made up of 13 amino acids. Written as DNA, the CDR3 is TGCAGCGTGATTCAGGGGGGCAATCAGCCCCAGCATTTT. It translates to CSVIQGGNQPQHF.

The chain carries TRBV5-6 and TRBJ2-4; the D gene could be TRBD1 or TRBD2 (5 bases each). Germline assignment: CDR1 SGHDT and CDR2 YYEEEE. There are 16 residues in the CDR3. V lost 4 bases and J 4 bases, leaving 18 bases between the germline ends. Here the CDR3 DNA reads TGTGCCAGCAGCACAACGACCGGGACGGGAAAAAACATTCAGTACTTC. Translated, it gives CASSTTTGTGKNIQYF. Full variable domain (outside the CDR3, taken from reference TRBV5-6 and TRBJ2-4): DAGVTQSPTHLIKTRGQQVTLRCSPKSGHDTVSWYQQALGQGPQFIFQYYEEEERQRGNFPDRFSGHQFPNYSSELNVNALLLGDSALYLCASSTTTGTGKNIQYFGAGTRLSVL.